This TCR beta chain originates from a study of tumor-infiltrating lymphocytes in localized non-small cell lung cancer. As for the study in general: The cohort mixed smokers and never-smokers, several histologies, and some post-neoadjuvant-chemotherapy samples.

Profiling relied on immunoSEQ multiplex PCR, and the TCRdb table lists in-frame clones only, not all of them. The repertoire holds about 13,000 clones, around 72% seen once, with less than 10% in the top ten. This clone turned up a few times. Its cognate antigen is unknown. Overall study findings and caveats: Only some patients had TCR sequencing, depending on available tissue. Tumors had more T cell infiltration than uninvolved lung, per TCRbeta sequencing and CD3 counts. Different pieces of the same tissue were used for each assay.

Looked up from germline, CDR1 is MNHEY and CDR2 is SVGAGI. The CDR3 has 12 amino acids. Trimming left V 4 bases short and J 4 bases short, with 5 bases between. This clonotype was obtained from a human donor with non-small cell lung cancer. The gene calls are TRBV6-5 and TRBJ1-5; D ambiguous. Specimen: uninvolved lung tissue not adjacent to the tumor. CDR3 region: CASSSQNQPQHF. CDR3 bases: TGTGCCAGCAGTTCCCAGAATCAGCCCCAGCATTTT.